The 15 T cell receptor beta chains given below trace back to one sample, sequenced in a study of blood T cell repertoires in COVID-19. This table comes from immunoSEQ multiplex PCR, and its TCRdb copy is limited to in-frame clones, with some not included. The profile shows about 200,000 clones, roughly 82% of them singletons. The sequenced sample consisted of PBMCs or T cells enriched from blood (not recorded which). The receptors shown here come from a woman aged 60 to 75 with acute COVID-19.

This clone showed up just once. The chain employs TRBV19 and TRBJ1-3; D ambiguous. CDR1 is LNHDA and CDR2 is SQIVND in the germline V gene (reference sequence). The CDR3 covers 14 residues. Between the trimmed V and J ends, which lost 7 bases and 2 bases, there was a span of 12 bases. The CDR3 sequence: CASIDGGPGNTIYF. CDR3 DNA sequence: TGTGCCAGTATCGACGGCGGTCCTGGAAACACCATATATTTT.

The rearrangement joins TRBV18 to TRBJ1-1; D remains ambiguous. Germline V lookup: CDR1 KGHSH, CDR2 LQKENI. The CDR3 sequence is 13 residues long. With 2 bases removed from V and 4 bases from J, the gap between germline ends came to 8 bases. DNA of the CDR3: TGTGCCAGCTCACCAGGGTCGGGCACTGAAGCTTTCTTT. Protein product: CASSPGSGTEAFF.

The chain joins TRBV6-1 to TRBJ2-4, with TRBD2 matching over 11 bases. Germline trimming cut 3 bases from V and 2 bases from J; bases unmatched to any gene: 12. The CDR3 runs 19 residues. The germline V gene encodes CDR1 MNHNS and CDR2 SASEGT. CDR3: CASSESFLLAGETKNIQYF. In DNA, the CDR3 is TGTGCCAGCAGTGAGAGTTTTTTACTAGCGGGAGAGACCAAAAACATTCAGTACTTC.

The chain is built from TRBV25-1 and TRBJ1-3; D gene unclear. Trimming shortened V by 4 bases and J by 0 bases, and 13 bases separated the two germline ends. The CDR3 sequence is 16 residues long. CDR1 and CDR2 (germline): MGHDK, SYGVNS. The CDR3 nucleotides are TGTGCCAGCAGTGTAATAACAGCCAGCTCTGGAAACACCATATATTTT. Its translation is CASSVITASSGNTIYF.

This clone was seen only once. Written as DNA, the CDR3 is TGTGCCAGCAGTTACGGGACTAGCGGGCTCTACGAGCAGTACTTC. Encoded protein: CASSYGTSGLYEQYF. J is TRBJ2-7 and V is TRBV6-5; 12 nucleotides match TRBD2. Looked up from germline, CDR1 is MNHEY and CDR2 is SVGAGI. This CDR3 is 15 amino acids long. With 2 bases clipped from V and 3 bases from J, the junction kept 2 bases outside the gene matches.

In this sample, this clone turned up once. The chain joins TRBV28 to TRBJ2-7, with 10 bases lining up with TRBD1. Germline V lookup: CDR1 MDHEN, CDR2 SYDVKM. CDR3 length: 14 residues. The V segment lost 2 bases and the J segment 5 bases; nucleotides outside the gene matches: 3. This CDR3 is CASSLGTGAHEQYV. DNA of the CDR3: TGTGCCAGCAGTTTAGGGACAGGGGCTCACGAGCAGTACGTC.

This clone is a singleton in its sample. The chain joins TRBV29-1 to TRBJ1-2, with a tentative D call TRBD1 (5 bases). The germline V gene has CDR1 SQVTM and CDR2 ANQGSEA. The V end lost 5 bases, the J end lost 4 bases, and 14 bases lay between the germline ends. This CDR3 has 13 residues. The CDR3 loop is CSVPREAGYGYTF. Here the CDR3 DNA reads TGCAGCGTTCCCAGGGAAGCGGGCTATGGCTACACCTTC.

This sequence joins TRBV6-2 or TRBV6-3 and TRBJ1-5; 8 bases are a match to TRBD1. Trimming removed 0 bases from V and 7 bases from J; junction bases left unmatched: 5. Looked up from germline, CDR1 is MNHEY and CDR2 is SVGEGT. The CDR3 length is 15 residues. The CDR3 loop reads CASSYSGQGRQPQHF. The CDR3 DNA follows: TGTGCCAGCAGTTACTCCGGACAGGGAAGACAGCCCCAGCATTTT.

The J gene is TRBJ2-7, the V gene TRBV5-4; tentative D call: TRBD1 (5 bases). Trimming cost V 0 bases and J 2 bases, with 15 bases left between them. Germline CDR1 reads SGHNT; CDR2 reads YYREEE (reference sequence). This CDR3 is built from 16 residues. CDR3 residues: CASSLGSRALTYEQYF. CDR3 DNA sequence: TGTGCCAGCAGCTTGGGTTCCAGGGCCCTTACCTACGAGCAGTACTTC.

V and J are TRBV28 and TRBJ1-5; 9 nucleotides align to TRBD1. V shed 6 bases and J 6 bases; nucleotides not matched to a gene: 3. This CDR3 region has 13 residues. From germline, CDR1 is MDHEN and CDR2 SYDVKM. The chain's CDR3 is CASRDRGTQPQHF. The CDR3 DNA sequence: TGTGCCAGCAGGGACAGGGGCACTCAGCCCCAGCATTTT.

The gene calls are TRBV10-1 and TRBJ2-7; 8 nucleotides agree with TRBD1. The CDR3 consists of 15 residues. After removal of 0 bases from V and 4 bases from J, the junction contained 5 bases not matched to a gene. Germline V lookup: CDR1 WNHNN, CDR2 SYGVQD (reference sequence). CDR3 nucleotides: TGCGCCAGCAGTGAGTCGCCAGGGGGCGTTTACGAGCAGTACGTC. This gives the protein CASSESPGGVYEQYV.

The CDR3 is CASSSRRRGTDTQYF. The CDR3 nucleotides read TGTGCCAGCAGTTCAAGACGGAGAGGCACAGATACGCAGTATTTT. The chain employs TRBV27 and TRBJ2-3; D ambiguous. This CDR3 is 15 amino acids long. V was trimmed by 4 bases and J by 1 base, leaving 12 bases between them. Germline V gives CDR1 MNHEY, CDR2 SMNVEV (reference sequence).

V usage is TRBV6-5 and J usage is TRBJ2-7; D is unclear. The germline V gene has CDR1 MNHEY and CDR2 SVGAGI. There are 13 residues in the CDR3. V was cut by 0 bases and J by 4 bases, with 7 bases left in between. CDR3 sequence reads: CASSYSAGYEQYV. CDR3 nucleotide sequence: TGTGCCAGCAGTTACTCGGCAGGTTACGAGCAGTACGTC.

The chain joins TRBV5-1 to TRBJ2-3; TRBD1 might be the D (6 bases). CDR1 is SGHRS, CDR2 YFSETQ, per germline. This CDR3 comprises 15 residues. V was cut by 0 bases and J by 0 bases, with 8 bases left in between. CDR3 residues: CASSLAGQSTDTQYF. The CDR3 DNA is TGCGCCAGCAGCTTGGCCGGACAGAGCACAGATACGCAGTATTTT. Filled out from reference TRBV5-1 and TRBJ2-3, the complete variable domain reads KAGVTQTPRYLIKTRGQQVTLSCSPISGHRSVSWYQQTPGQGLQFLFEYFSETQRNKGNFPGRFSGRQFSNSRSEMNVSTLELGDSALYLCASSLAGQSTDTQYFGPGTRLTVL.

The chain recombines TRBV24-1 with TRBJ1-2; possible D gene TRBD1, 6 bases. The CDR3 runs 13 residues. Germline CDR1 is KGHDR and CDR2 is SFDVKD. Trimming cost V 2 bases and J 7 bases, with 10 bases left between them. The CDR3 region is CATSDYRVGGYTF. The CDR3 nucleotides read TGTGCCACCAGTGATTACAGGGTAGGTGGCTACACCTTC.